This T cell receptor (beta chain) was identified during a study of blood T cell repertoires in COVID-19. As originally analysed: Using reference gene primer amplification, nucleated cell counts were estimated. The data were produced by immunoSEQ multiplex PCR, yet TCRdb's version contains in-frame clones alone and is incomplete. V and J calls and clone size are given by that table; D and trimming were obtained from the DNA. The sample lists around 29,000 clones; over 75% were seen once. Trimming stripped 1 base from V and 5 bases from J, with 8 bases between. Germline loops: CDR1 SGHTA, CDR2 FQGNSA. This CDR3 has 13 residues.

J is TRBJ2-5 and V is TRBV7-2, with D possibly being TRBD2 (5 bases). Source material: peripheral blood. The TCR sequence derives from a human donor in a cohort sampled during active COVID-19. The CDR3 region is CASSLGGRETQYF. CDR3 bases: TGTGCCAGCAGCTTAGGAGGGCGCGAGACCCAGTACTTC.